The clone carrying this TCR beta chain was counted many times. What it binds is unknown. The data were obtained in a study of post-analysis software for immune sequencing data. CDR3 length: 13 residues. CDR1 and CDR2 from the germline V gene are LGHDT and YNNKEL (reference sequence). The V gene lost 0 bases and the J gene lost 6 bases, with 9 bases spanning the gap. Study findings and constraints: In patients, TRBV5-6, TRBV5-1 and TRBV20-1 belonged to five TRBV segments found more frequently than in controls. Batch-matched samples strongly co-clustered by F measure.

The authors incorporated unique molecular identifiers into the TCR beta cDNA libraries. The T cell input of about 0.85 to 10 million gave about 470,000 cDNA molecules. TCRdb recomputed calls from the PCR reads with MiXCR, one row per CDR3 protein. This sample has around 770,000 distinct CDR3 sequences, with 46% found just once. The gene calls are TRBV3-1 and TRBJ2-7; either TRBD1 or TRBD2 may supply D (5 bases each). Sequenced: blood. This clonotype originated in a girl under 18 with multiple sclerosis. The CDR3 DNA reads TGTGCCAGCAGCCAAGACCGGGACGCCGAGCAGTACTTC. It is translated as CASSQDRDAEQYF.